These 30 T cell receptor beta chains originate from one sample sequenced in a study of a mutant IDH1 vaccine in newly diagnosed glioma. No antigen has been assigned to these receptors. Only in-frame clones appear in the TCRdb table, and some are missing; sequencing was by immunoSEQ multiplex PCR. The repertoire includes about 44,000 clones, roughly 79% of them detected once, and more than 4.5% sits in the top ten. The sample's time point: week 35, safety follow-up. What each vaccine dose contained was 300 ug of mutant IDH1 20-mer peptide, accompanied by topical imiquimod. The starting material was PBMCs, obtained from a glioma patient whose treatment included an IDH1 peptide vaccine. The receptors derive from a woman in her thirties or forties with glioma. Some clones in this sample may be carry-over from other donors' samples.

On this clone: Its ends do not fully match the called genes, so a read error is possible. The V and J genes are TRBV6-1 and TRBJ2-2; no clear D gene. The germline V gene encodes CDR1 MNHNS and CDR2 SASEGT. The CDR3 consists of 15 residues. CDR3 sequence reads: CASREAEPNTGELFF. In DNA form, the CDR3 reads TGTGCCAGCAGAGAAGCAGAGCCGAACACCGGGGAGCTGTTTTTT.

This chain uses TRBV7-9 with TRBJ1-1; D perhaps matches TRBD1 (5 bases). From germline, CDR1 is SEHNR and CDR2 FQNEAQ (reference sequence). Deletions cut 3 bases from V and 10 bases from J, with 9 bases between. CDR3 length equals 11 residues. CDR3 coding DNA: TGTGCCAGCAGCTTGGGAGGGGCAGCTTTCTTT. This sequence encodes CASSLGGAAFF. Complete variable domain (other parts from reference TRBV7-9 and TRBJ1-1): DTGVSQNPRHKITKRGQNVTFRCDPISEHNRLYWYRQTLGQGPEFLTYFQNEAQLEKSRLLSDRFSAERPKGSFSTLEIQRTEQGDSAMYLCASSLGGAAFFGQGTRLTVV.

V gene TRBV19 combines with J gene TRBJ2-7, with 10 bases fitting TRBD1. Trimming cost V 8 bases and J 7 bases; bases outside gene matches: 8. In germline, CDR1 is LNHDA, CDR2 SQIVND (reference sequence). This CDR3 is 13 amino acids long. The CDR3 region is CASSRDRGGEQYF. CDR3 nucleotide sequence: TGTGCCAGTTCCCGGGACAGGGGTGGAGAGCAGTACTTC.

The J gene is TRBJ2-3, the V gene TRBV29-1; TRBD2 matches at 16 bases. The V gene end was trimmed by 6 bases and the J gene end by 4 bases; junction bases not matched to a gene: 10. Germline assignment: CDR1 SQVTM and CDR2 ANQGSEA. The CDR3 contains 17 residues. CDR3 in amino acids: CSVGTSGRAGRADTQYF. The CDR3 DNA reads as TGCAGCGTCGGGACTAGCGGGAGGGCCGGTCGGGCAGATACGCAGTATTTT.

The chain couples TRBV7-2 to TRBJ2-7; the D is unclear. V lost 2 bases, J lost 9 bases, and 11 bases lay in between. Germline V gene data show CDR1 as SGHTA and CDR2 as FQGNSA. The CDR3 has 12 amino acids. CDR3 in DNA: TGTGCCAGCAGCTTACCCACCGTGGGGCAGTACTTC. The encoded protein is CASSLPTVGQYF.

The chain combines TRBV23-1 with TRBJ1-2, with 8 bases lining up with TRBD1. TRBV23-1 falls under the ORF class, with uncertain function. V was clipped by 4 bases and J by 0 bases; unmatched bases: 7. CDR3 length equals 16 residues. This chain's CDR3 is CASSPQGATPNYGYTF. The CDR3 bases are TGCGCCAGCAGTCCGCAGGGGGCCACCCCTAACTATGGCTACACCTTC.

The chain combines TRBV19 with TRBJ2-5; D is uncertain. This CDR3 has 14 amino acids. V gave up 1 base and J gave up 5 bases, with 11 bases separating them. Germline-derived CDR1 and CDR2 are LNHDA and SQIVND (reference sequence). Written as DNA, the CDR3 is TGTGCCAGTAGTATAGTGGGCTCACTCGAGACCCAGTACTTC. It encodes CASSIVGSLETQYF.

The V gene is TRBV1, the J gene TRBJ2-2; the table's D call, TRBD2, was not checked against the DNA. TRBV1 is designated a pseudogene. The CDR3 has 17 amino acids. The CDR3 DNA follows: TGCACCAGCAGCCACCCCCCCCAGAGGGCCGAGACCGGGGAGCTGTTTTTT. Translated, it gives CTSSHPPQRAETGELFF.

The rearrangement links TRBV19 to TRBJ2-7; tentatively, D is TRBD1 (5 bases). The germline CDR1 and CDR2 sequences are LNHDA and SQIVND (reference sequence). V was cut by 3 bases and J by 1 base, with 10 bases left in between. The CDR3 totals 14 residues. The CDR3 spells CASSITAGSYEQYF. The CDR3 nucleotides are TGTGCCAGTAGTATCACCGCAGGGTCCTACGAGCAGTACTTC.

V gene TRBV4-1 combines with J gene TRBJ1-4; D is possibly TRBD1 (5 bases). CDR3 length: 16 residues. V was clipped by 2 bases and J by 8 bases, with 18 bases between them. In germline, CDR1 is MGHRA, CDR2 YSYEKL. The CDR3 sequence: CASSQPPRGAKEKLFF. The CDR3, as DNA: TGCGCCAGCAGCCAACCACCCCGAGGGGCGAAGGAAAAACTGTTTTTT.

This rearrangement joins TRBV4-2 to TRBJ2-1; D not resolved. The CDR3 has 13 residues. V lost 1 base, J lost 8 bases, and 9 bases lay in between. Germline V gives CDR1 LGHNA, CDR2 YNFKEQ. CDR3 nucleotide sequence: TGTGCCAGCAGCCAAGCCACCGGCGATGAGCAGTTCTTC. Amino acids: CASSQATGDEQFF.

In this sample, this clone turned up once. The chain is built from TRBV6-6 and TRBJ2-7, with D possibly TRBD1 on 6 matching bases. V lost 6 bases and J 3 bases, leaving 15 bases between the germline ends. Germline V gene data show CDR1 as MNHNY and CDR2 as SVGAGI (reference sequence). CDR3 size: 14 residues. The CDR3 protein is CASRPDRPIYEQYF. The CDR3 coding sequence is TGTGCCAGCAGACCAGACAGGCCCATCTACGAGCAGTACTTC.

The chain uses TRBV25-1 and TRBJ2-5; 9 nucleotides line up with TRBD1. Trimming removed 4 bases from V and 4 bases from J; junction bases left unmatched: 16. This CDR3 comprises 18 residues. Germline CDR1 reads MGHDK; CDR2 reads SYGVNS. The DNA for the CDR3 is TGTGCCAGCAGTGCCGGCCTATCCGGGACAGGGAGGCGAGAGACCCAGTACTTC. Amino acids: CASSAGLSGTGRRETQYF. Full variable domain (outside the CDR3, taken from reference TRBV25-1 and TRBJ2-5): EADIYQTPRYLVIGTGKKITLECSQTMGHDKMYWYQQDPGMELHLIHYSYGVNSTEKGDLSSESTVSRIRTEHFPLTLESARPSHTSQYLCASSAGLSGTGRRETQYFGPGTRLLVL.

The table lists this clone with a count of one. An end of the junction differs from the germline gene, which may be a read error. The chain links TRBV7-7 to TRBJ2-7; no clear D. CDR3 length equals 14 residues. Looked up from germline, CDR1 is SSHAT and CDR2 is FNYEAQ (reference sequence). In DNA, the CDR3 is TGTGCTAGCAGCTCCGGCTACACCCACTACGAGCAGTACTTC. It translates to CASSSGYTHYEQYF.

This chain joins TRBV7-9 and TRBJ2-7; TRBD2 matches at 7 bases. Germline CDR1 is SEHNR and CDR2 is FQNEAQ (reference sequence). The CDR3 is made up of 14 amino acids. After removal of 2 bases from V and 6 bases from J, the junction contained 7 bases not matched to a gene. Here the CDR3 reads CASSLKGGASEQYF. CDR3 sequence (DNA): TGTGCCAGCAGCTTAAAGGGAGGGGCATCCGAGCAGTACTTC.

CDR3 loop: CASSRGPRGASYEQYF. The CDR3 nucleotides are TGCGCCAGCAGCCGAGGTCCGAGGGGCGCGTCCTACGAGCAGTACTTC. The chain uses TRBV4-1 and TRBJ2-7; D possibly uses TRBD1 or TRBD2 (5 bases each). The CDR3 sequence is 16 residues long. V lost 4 bases, J lost 1 base, and 17 bases lay in between. Germline CDR1 is MGHRA and CDR2 is YSYEKL.

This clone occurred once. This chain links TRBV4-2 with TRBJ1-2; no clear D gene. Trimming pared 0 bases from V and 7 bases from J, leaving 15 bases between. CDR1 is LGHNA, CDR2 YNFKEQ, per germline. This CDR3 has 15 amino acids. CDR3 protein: CASSQDTLKTSGYTF. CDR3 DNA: TGTGCCAGCAGCCAAGATACCCTAAAGACAAGTGGCTACACCTTC.

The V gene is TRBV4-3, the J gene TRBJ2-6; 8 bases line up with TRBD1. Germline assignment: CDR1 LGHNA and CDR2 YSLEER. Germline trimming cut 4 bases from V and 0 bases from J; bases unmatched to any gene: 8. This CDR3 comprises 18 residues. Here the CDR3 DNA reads TGCGCCAGCAGCCCCTCGGGCAGGGGGCTCTCTGGGGCCAACGTCCTGACTTTC. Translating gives CASSPSGRGLSGANVLTF.

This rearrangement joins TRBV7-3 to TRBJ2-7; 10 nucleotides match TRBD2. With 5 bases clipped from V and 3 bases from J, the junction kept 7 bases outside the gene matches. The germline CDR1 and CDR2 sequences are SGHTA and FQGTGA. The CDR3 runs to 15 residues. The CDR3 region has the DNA TGTGCCAGCAGCCTCCACAGCGGGGGGGACTACGAGCAGTACTTC. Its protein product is CASSLHSGGDYEQYF.

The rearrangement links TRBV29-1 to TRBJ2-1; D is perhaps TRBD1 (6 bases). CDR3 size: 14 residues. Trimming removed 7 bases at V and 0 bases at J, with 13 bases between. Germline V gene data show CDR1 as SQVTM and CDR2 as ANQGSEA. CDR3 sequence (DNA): TGCAGCGCTGAGGACAGAAGCTCCTACAATGAGCAGTTCTTC. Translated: CSAEDRSSYNEQFF.

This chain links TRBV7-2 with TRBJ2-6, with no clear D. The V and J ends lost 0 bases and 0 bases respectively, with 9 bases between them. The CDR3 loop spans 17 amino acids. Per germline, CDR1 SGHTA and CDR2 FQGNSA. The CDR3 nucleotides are TGTGCCAGCAGCTTAGCGCACCGGGCCTCTGGGGCCAACGTCCTGACTTTC. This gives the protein CASSLAHRASGANVLTF.

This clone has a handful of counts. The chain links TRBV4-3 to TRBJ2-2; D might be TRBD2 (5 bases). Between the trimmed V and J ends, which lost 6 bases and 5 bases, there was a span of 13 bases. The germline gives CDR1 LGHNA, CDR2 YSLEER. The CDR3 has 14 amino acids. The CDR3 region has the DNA TGCGCCAGCAGGATGGACTGGAGAACCGGGGAGCTGTTTTTT. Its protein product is CASRMDWRTGELFF.

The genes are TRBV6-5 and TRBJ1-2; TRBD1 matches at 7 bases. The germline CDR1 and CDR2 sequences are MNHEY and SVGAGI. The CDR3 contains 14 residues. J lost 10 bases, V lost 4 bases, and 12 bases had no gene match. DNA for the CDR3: TGTGCCAGCAGTTCCAGACAGGGTACGGTAGTCTACACCTTC. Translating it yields CASSSRQGTVVYTF.

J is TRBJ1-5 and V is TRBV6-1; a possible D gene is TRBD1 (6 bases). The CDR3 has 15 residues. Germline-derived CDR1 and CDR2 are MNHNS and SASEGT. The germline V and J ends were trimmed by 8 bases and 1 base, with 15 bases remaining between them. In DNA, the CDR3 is TGTGCCAGCCTAGAAGGGGGTATCAGCAATCAGCCCCAGCATTTT. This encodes CASLEGGISNQPQHF.

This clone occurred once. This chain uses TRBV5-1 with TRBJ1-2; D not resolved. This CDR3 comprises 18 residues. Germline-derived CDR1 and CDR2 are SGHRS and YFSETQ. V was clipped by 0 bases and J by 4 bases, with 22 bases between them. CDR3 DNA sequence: TGCGCCAGCAGCTTGGCCTTAATTAGTCCTGGAGGCGTCTATGGCTACACCTTC. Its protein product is CASSLALISPGGVYGYTF.

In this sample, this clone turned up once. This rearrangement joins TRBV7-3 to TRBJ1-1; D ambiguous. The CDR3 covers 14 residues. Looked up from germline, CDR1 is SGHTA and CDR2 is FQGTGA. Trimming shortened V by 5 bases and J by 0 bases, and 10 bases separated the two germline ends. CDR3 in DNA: TGTGCCAGCAGCCCCGGAATCTTGAACACTGAAGCTTTCTTT. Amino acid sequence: CASSPGILNTEAFF.

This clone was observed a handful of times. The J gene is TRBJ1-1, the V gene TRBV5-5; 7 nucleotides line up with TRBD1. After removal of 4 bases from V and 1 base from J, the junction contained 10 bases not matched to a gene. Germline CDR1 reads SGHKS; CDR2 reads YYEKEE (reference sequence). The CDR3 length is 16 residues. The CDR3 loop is CASSAPRGTGNTEAFF. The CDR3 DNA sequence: TGTGCCAGCAGCGCCCCCAGGGGGACGGGGAACACTGAAGCTTTCTTT.

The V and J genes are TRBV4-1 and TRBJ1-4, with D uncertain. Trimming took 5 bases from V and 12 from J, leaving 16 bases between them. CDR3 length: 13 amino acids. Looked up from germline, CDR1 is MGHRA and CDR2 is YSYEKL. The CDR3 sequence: CASSDRFFGELFF. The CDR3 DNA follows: TGCGCCAGCAGCGACCGCTTCTTCGGGGAACTGTTTTTT.

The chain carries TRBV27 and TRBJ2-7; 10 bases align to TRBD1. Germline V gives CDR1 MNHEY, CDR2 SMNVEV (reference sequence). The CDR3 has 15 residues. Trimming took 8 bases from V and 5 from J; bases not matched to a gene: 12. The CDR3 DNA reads TGTGCCAGCTTTAGCATGACAGGGGGCATCCACGAGCAGTACTTC. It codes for CASFSMTGGIHEQYF.

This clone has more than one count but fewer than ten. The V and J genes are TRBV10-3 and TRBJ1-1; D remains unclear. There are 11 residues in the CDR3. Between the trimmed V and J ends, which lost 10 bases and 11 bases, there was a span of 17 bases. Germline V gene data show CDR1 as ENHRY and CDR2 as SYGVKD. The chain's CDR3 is CATRLEADAFF. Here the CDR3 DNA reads TGTGCCACACGTTTGGAGGCGGACGCTTTCTTT.